Below, 28 T cell receptor beta chains from the same sample are listed, as sequenced in a study of CD8 T cells in Susac syndrome. About 0.45 to 1 ug RNA was reverse transcribed with random hexamers. TCRdb re-called the immunoSEQ multiplex PCR reads with MiXCR, one entry per CDR3 protein. The sample lists roughly 120,000 distinct CDR3 sequences, around 94% occurring once. What was sequenced was CD4+ T cells from PBMCs. The receptors derive from a human donor in good health.

This clonotype came up once. The chain is built from TRBV6-2 or TRBV6-3 and TRBJ1-1; unclear D gene. V was clipped by 7 bases and J by 1 base, with 16 bases between them. The CDR3 is 15 residues long. The germline gives CDR1 MNHEY, CDR2 SVGEGT. CDR3 loop: CASTTPGAPNTEAFF. Written as DNA, the CDR3 is TGTGCCAGCACCACCCCAGGTGCCCCGAACACTGAAGCTTTCTTT.

The chain uses TRBV13 and TRBJ1-5; no firm D call. This CDR3 contains 14 residues. The germline V gene encodes CDR1 PRHDT and CDR2 FYEKMQ (reference sequence). The germline V and J ends were trimmed by 6 bases and 0 bases, with 9 bases remaining between them. CDR3 region: CASSSFSSNQPQHF. CDR3 DNA: TGTGCCAGCAGTTCTTTCTCTAGCAATCAGCCCCAGCATTTT.

The chain recombines TRBV7-2 with TRBJ2-4; TRBD2 aligns across 15 bases. Trimming removed 2 bases from V and 3 bases from J; junction bases left unmatched: 5. CDR3 length equals 18 residues. CDR1 and CDR2 (germline): SGHTA, FQGNSA. The CDR3 region is CASSLRTSGRAGKNIQYF. CDR3 bases: TGTGCCAGCAGCTTAAGGACTAGCGGGAGGGCCGGCAAAAACATTCAGTACTTC.

The V gene is TRBV7-9, the J gene TRBJ2-1; 8 bases fit TRBD2. The V segment lost 4 bases and the J segment 0 bases; nucleotides outside the gene matches: 5. Per germline, CDR1 SEHNR and CDR2 FQNEAQ (reference sequence). The CDR3 runs to 16 residues. The CDR3 bases are TGTGCCAGCAGCTCCGTAGCGGGGCTCTCCTACAATGAGCAGTTCTTC. It encodes CASSSVAGLSYNEQFF.

The chain is built from TRBV7-4 and TRBJ2-1; TRBD2 aligns across 9 bases. The germline V gene encodes CDR1 SGHVT and CDR2 SQSDAQ. There are 16 residues in the CDR3. The trim removed 5 bases at V and 6 bases at J, leaving 11 bases unmatched. This CDR3 is CASSLPAGGYGNEQFF. The CDR3 nucleotides are TGTGCCAGCAGCCTGCCTGCGGGAGGGTACGGCAATGAGCAGTTCTTC.

The gene calls are TRBV7-9 and TRBJ1-2; the D is unclear. Germline V gene sequence: CDR1 SEHNR, CDR2 FQNEAQ (reference sequence). Trimming removed 1 base at V and 8 bases at J, with 14 bases between. This CDR3 is built from 14 residues. CDR3 sequence reads: CASSLGVEGSGYTF. DNA of the CDR3: TGTGCCAGCAGCTTAGGTGTCGAAGGGAGCGGCTACACCTTC.

Worth noting for this clonotype: A read error may produce the germline difference seen at one junction end. The J gene is TRBJ1-1, the V gene TRBV24-1, with a tentative D call TRBD1 (6 bases). This CDR3 region has 14 residues. Germline CDR1 is KGHDR and CDR2 is SFDVKD. The CDR3 protein is CVTSDLTGSTEAFF. The CDR3 DNA is TGTGTCACCAGTGATCTAACAGGGAGCACTGAAGCTTTCTTT.

The rearrangement joins TRBV30 to TRBJ1-1; D is ambiguous. The CDR3 length is 13 residues. Trimming removed 1 base at V and 3 bases at J, with 9 bases between. The germline V gene encodes CDR1 GTSNPN and CDR2 SVGIG (reference sequence). Here the CDR3 reads CAWSGRRDTEAFF. CDR3 nucleotides: TGTGCCTGGAGTGGACGGCGGGACACTGAAGCTTTCTTT.

Here the CDR3 DNA reads TGTGCCAGCAGGGCCCGGACTAGCGGGACACAGGTGGATGAGCAGTTCTTC. Its translation: CASRARTSGTQVDEQFF. J is TRBJ2-1 and V is TRBV6-1, with 12 nucleotides matching TRBD2. Germline V gene sequence: CDR1 MNHNS, CDR2 SASEGT. With V trimmed by 6 bases and J by 8 bases, 14 bases remained unmatched. The CDR3 is 17 amino acids.

The rearrangement joins TRBV12-3 or TRBV12-4 to TRBJ1-5, with D possibly being TRBD1 (5 bases). V dropped 5 bases and J dropped 3 bases, with 11 bases sitting between them. The CDR3 sequence is 14 residues long. CDR3 loop: CASSPDRNNQPQHF. CDR3 coding DNA: TGTGCCAGCAGTCCCGACAGAAACAATCAGCCCCAGCATTTT.

The chain links TRBV10-2 to TRBJ2-1; D ambiguous. This CDR3 has 11 amino acids. V was trimmed by 5 bases and J by 10 bases, leaving 9 bases between them. The germline V gene has CDR1 WSHSY and CDR2 SAAADI. CDR3 in DNA: TGCGCCAGCAGTCGAACATGGGAGCAGTTCTTC. As protein: CASSRTWEQFF.

The DNA for the CDR3 is TGCGCCAGCAGCAGGACAGGGGGCATTAATAATGAAAAACTGTTTTTT. It specifies CASSRTGGINNEKLFF. The chain uses TRBV5-1 and TRBJ1-4; 11 bases agree with TRBD1. The V and J ends lost 4 bases and 4 bases, in that order; junction bases with no gene match: 6. Germline V gene data show CDR1 as SGHRS and CDR2 as YFSETQ. CDR3 length equals 16 residues.

V is TRBV10-3 and J is TRBJ2-7; 10 nucleotides match TRBD2. The J segment lost 1 base and the V segment lost 6 bases, leaving 3 bases of the junction unmatched. This CDR3 has 14 residues. CDR1 is ENHRY and CDR2 is SYGVKD in the germline V gene. The CDR3 nucleotides are TGTGCCATCAGCCGGACTAGCGGTTCCTACGAGCAGTACTTC. Its translation is CAISRTSGSYEQYF.

This chain links TRBV6-5 with TRBJ1-1, with 7 bases identical to TRBD1. Germline CDR1 is MNHEY and CDR2 is SVGAGI. CDR3 length equals 14 residues. Germline trimming cut 6 bases from V and 1 base from J; bases unmatched to any gene: 5. CDR3 nucleotides: TGTGCCAGCAGCGATCACAGGGGGAACACTGAAGCTTTCTTT. Translated, it gives CASSDHRGNTEAFF.

J is TRBJ2-3 and V is TRBV7-2, with 11 bases aligning to TRBD2. The germline gives CDR1 SGHTA, CDR2 FQGNSA. Trimming took 1 base from V and 4 from J; bases not matched to a gene: 10. The CDR3 runs 18 residues. CDR3 in amino acids: CASSLVGLAGVGADTQYF. CDR3 nucleotide sequence: TGTGCCAGCAGCTTAGTTGGACTAGCGGGTGTGGGGGCAGATACGCAGTATTTT.

This clonotype was seen only once. The chain uses TRBV6-1 and TRBJ2-7; TRBD2 matches 11 bases. V shed 6 bases, J shed 2 bases, and the junction held 12 bases outside the gene matches. CDR1 is MNHNS and CDR2 is SASEGT in the germline V gene. The CDR3 totals 17 residues. The CDR3 sequence is CASRPGTSGGRTYEQYF. The CDR3 DNA reads as TGTGCCAGCAGACCCGGGACTAGCGGAGGTAGGACCTACGAGCAGTACTTC.

This chain joins TRBV15 and TRBJ2-7, with D tentatively TRBD1 (5 bases). Trimming stripped 6 bases from V and 4 bases from J, with 22 bases between. This CDR3 comprises 16 residues. Germline-derived CDR1 and CDR2 are LNHNV and YYDKDF (reference sequence). The DNA for the CDR3 is TGTGCCACCAGACCGGGTAGCCAGGGATTTTATTACGAGCAGTACTTC. Its translation is CATRPGSQGFYYEQYF.

The chain recombines TRBV20-1 with TRBJ2-1, with 7 bases identical to TRBD1. From germline, CDR1 is DFQATT and CDR2 SNEGSKA (reference sequence). The V segment lost 4 bases and the J segment 6 bases; nucleotides outside the gene matches: 6. The CDR3 has 13 residues. The CDR3 loop reads CSAMRQGVNEQFF. In nucleotides, the CDR3 is TGCAGTGCTATGCGGCAGGGGGTCAATGAGCAGTTCTTC.

The chain carries TRBV2 and TRBJ1-6, with no clear D. This CDR3 is built from 12 residues. Germline V gene data show CDR1 as SNHLY and CDR2 as FYNNEI. V was cut by 6 bases and J by 9 bases, with 9 bases left in between. The CDR3 DNA is TGTGCCAGCAGGTTGGTGGGTTCACCCCTCCACTTT. This gives the protein CASRLVGSPLHF. Variable domain in full (rest from reference TRBV2 and TRBJ1-6): EPEVTQTPSHQVTQMGQEVILRCVPISNHLYFYWYRQILGQKVEFLVSFYNNEISEKSEIFDDQFSVERPDGSNFTLKIRSTKLEDSAMYFCASRLVGSPLHFGNGTRLTVT.

This clonotype was seen once. In nucleotides, the CDR3 is TGTGCCAGCAGTTACATGGCTAGCGGGAAAACAGATACGCAGTATTTT. Translation gives CASSYMASGKTDTQYF. J is TRBJ2-3 and V is TRBV6-5; 9 nucleotides agree with TRBD2. The CDR3 sequence is 16 residues long. V dropped 2 bases and J dropped 3; count of bases not matched to a gene: 6. CDR1 is MNHEY and CDR2 is SVGAGI in the germline V gene.

This rearrangement joins TRBV2 to TRBJ2-7; D is unclear. CDR3 length: 13 amino acids. The ends were cut back, 3 bases at V and 2 bases at J, with 8 bases in the middle. Germline CDR1 is SNHLY and CDR2 is FYNNEI. The CDR3 loop reads CASSEIETYEQYF. The CDR3 DNA reads TGTGCCAGCAGTGAGATAGAAACCTACGAGCAGTACTTC.

This clonotype was counted only a few times. This chain joins TRBV12-3 or TRBV12-4 and TRBJ1-1, with 10 bases identical to TRBD1. This CDR3 spans 14 amino acids. V was pared by 4 bases and J by 1 base, with 0 bases of the junction left unmatched. CDR3 protein: CASSWDRGNTEAFF. CDR3 nucleotide sequence: TGTGCCAGCAGTTGGGACAGGGGGAACACTGAAGCTTTCTTT.

The chain uses TRBV2 and TRBJ2-2; tentatively, D is TRBD1 (6 bases). Trimming took 1 base from V and 6 from J, leaving 12 bases between them. Germline V gives CDR1 SNHLY, CDR2 FYNNEI. This CDR3 has 15 residues. CDR3 bases: TGTGCCAGCAGTGAAGTAGGGACATTCTCCGGGGAGCTGTTTTTT. Translating it yields CASSEVGTFSGELFF.

The chain is built from TRBV29-1 and TRBJ2-3, with TRBD2 matching 11 bases. Germline CDR1 is SQVTM and CDR2 is ANQGSEA. The CDR3 contains 15 residues. The junction had 8 bases not matched to a gene; V was cut back by 7 bases and J by 2 bases. The CDR3 protein is CSASGLAALTDTQYF. CDR3 DNA: TGCAGCGCATCGGGACTAGCGGCTCTCACAGATACGCAGTATTTT.

The chain employs TRBV5-1 and TRBJ2-5; the D gene is possibly TRBD1 (5 bases). This CDR3 has 18 amino acids. Germline CDR1 reads SGHRS; CDR2 reads YFSETQ. V gave up 0 bases and J gave up 0 bases, with 18 bases separating them. CDR3 sequence reads: CASSLVGALTVYQETQYF. The CDR3 bases are TGCGCCAGCAGCTTGGTTGGGGCCCTGACAGTGTACCAAGAGACCCAGTACTTC. Supplemented by reference TRBV5-1 and TRBJ2-5, the full variable domain reads KAGVTQTPRYLIKTRGQQVTLSCSPISGHRSVSWYQQTPGQGLQFLFEYFSETQRNKGNFPGRFSGRQFSNSRSEMNVSTLELGDSALYLCASSLVGALTVYQETQYFGPGTRLLVL.

The V gene is TRBV18, the J gene TRBJ2-7; 8 bases line up with TRBD1. Germline CDR1 KGHSH, CDR2 LQKENI. The junction had 2 bases not matched to a gene; V was cut back by 4 bases and J by 0 bases. The CDR3 is 14 residues long. CDR3 in amino acids: CASSRDRSSYEQYF. The CDR3 bases are TGTGCCAGCTCACGGGACAGGTCCTCCTACGAGCAGTACTTC.

V and J are TRBV7-2 and TRBJ2-1; 7 nucleotides align to TRBD2. V shed 2 bases, J shed 3 bases, and the junction held 4 bases outside the gene matches. Germline lookup yields CDR1 SGHTA and CDR2 FQGNSA. The CDR3 runs 15 residues. The DNA for the CDR3 is TGTGCCAGCAGCTTATCCGGGACTAACTACAATGAGCAGTTCTTC. The encoded protein is CASSLSGTNYNEQFF.

The J gene is TRBJ2-2, the V gene TRBV5-4; D assignment may be TRBD1 or TRBD2 (6 bases each). The CDR3 length is 14 residues. Germline lookup yields CDR1 SGHNT and CDR2 YYREEE (reference sequence). V was shortened by 3 bases and J by 8 bases, with 14 bases between the two germline ends. The CDR3: CASSSRGAEGELFF. CDR3 nucleotides: TGTGCCAGCAGCTCGAGGGGGGCTGAAGGGGAGCTGTTTTTT.